One T cell receptor (beta chain) is described in this entry. This record belongs to a study of blood T cell repertoires in COVID-19. This table comes from immunoSEQ multiplex PCR, and its TCRdb copy is limited to in-frame clones, with some not included. The sample contains over 200,000 clones, 83% of which appear only once. This TCR derives from a woman between 40 and 50 years old with active or convalescent COVID-19. The sample consisted of peripheral blood.

The CDR3 loop is CASRRVAYEQYF. For the CDR3, the DNA is TGTGCCAGCAGGAGGGTAGCCTACGAGCAGTACTTC. This chain connects TRBV6-5 to TRBJ2-7; D is possibly TRBD2 (5 bases). The V and J ends lost 6 bases and 2 bases respectively, with 8 bases between them. Germline CDR1 reads MNHEY; CDR2 reads SVGAGI. The CDR3 is 12 amino acids.